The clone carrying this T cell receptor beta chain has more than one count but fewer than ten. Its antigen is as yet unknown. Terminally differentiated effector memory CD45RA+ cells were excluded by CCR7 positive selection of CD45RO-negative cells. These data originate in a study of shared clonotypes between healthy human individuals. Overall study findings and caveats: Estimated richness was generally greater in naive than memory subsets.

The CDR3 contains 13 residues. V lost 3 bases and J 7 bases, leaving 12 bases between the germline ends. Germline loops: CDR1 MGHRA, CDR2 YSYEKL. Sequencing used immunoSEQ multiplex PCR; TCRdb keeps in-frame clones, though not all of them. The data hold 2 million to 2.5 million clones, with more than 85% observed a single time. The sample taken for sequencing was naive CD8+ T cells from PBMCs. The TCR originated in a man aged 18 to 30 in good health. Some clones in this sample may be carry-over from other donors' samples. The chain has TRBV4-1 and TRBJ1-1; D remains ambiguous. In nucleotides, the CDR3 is TGCGCCAGCAGCCATGACCGTTACGATGAAGCTTTCTTT. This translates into CASSHDRYDEAFF.